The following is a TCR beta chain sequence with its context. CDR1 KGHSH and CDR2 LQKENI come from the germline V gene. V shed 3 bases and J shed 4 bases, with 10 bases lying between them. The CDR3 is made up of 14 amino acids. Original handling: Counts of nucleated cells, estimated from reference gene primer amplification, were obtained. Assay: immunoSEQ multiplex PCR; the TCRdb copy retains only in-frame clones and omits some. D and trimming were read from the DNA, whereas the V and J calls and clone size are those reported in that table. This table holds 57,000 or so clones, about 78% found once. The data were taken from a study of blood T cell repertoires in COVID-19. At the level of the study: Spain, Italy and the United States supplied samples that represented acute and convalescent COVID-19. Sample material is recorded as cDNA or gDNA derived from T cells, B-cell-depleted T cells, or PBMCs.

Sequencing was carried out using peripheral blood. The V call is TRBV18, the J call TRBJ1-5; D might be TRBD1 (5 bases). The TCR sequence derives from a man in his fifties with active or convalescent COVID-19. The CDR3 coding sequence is TGTGCCAGCTCACCGTCGCAGGGAAATCAGCCCCAGCATTTT. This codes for CASSPSQGNQPQHF.